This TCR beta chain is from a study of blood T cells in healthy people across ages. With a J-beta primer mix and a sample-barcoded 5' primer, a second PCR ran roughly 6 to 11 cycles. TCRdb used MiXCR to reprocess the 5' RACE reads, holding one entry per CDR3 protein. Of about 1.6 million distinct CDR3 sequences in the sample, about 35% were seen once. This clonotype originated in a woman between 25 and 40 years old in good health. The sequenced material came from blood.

As DNA, the CDR3 is TGTGCCAGCAGTTCTCCTTCGGGACAAATCAATGAGCAGTTCTTC. Its translation: CASSSPSGQINEQFF. The rearrangement uses TRBV9 and TRBJ2-1; weak D call: TRBD1 (6 bases). V was trimmed by 5 bases and J by 6 bases, leaving 18 bases between them. Germline V gene lookup returns CDR1 SGDLS and CDR2 YYNGEE. The CDR3 is 15 amino acids.